This T cell receptor (beta chain) derives from a study of cytomegalovirus exposure and HLA in healthy donors. It was with 60 Vbeta and 13 Jbeta primers that the PCR ran. Clones were sequenced by immunoSEQ multiplex PCR, and TCRdb holds only the in-frame ones, with some missing. The data contain around 130,000 clones, 80% of them singletons. Per germline, CDR1 MDHEN and CDR2 SYDVKM. The CDR3 has 16 amino acids. The V and J ends lost 5 bases and 4 bases respectively, with 17 bases between them. This clone has a single count. The rearrangement uses TRBV28 and TRBJ1-4, with a tentative D call TRBD1 (6 bases). The material sequenced was PBMCs. This TCR came from a young man in good health and CMV-seronegative. CDR3: CASSQGGGLGNEKLFF. The DNA of the CDR3 is TGTGCCAGCAGTCAAGGGGGGGGCTTGGGTAATGAAAAACTGTTTTTT.